The clone carrying this T cell receptor (beta chain) was seen a single time. Antigen: not known. The data belong to a study of T cell responses to AZD1222 COVID-19 vaccine. Produced via immunoSEQ multiplex PCR; TCRdb's table is partial and in-frame only. The sample contains 150,000 to 200,000 clones, 92% of which appear only once. General observations from the study: Reportedly, close to half of spike-specific TCRs are directed against unmutated variant regions. Most donors were white British, females outnumbered males, and clonal diversity was possibly underestimated. Vaccine-related CD4 TCRs covered spike, predominating at 160-218 and 743-854. Seropositive AZD1222 recipients at baseline numbered only five or six.

Here the sequenced sample was peripheral blood, taken 28 days after the second AZD1222 dose. The TCR was taken from an adult who received the AZD1222 COVID-19 vaccine.

The CDR3 DNA sequence: TGTGCCAGCAGCTTAGAACAGGATCAGCCCCAGCATTTT. Protein: CASSLEQDQPQHF. The V and J genes are TRBV11-2 and TRBJ1-5; weak D call: TRBD1 (5 bases). The germline V gene has CDR1 SGHAT and CDR2 FQNNGV. V lost 0 bases and J 5 bases, leaving 5 bases between the germline ends. The CDR3 covers 13 residues.